This is a list of T cell receptor beta chains from one sample in a study of blood T cell repertoires in COVID-19. Produced via immunoSEQ multiplex PCR; TCRdb's table is partial and in-frame only. Of roughly 120,000 clones listed, about 70% are singletons. The sample was peripheral blood. The receptors derive from a woman aged 55-70 years with acute or convalescent COVID-19. Both conserved end residues are trimmed from each CDR3.

TRBV5-1 | ASSSIAGGDEWQY
TRBV29-1 | SVWTGPNEKLF
TRBV7-2 | ASSLAGTGGNQPQH
TRBV19 | ASRQGLNYGYT
TRBV6-5 | ASSYSRWRSPLH
TRBV2 | ASSEGVKGQFNSPLH
TRBV29-1 | SVEASPGGTGELF
TRBV2 | ASSRDRDGVGGYT
TRBV30 | AWSEDRHEKLF
TRBV5-5 | ASSPTGTATTYGYT
TRBV15 | ATSRDRQGAYQPQH
TRBV14 | ASSQDRGTGGSPLH
TRBV3-1/TRBV3-2 | ASSPTSTRGFGTGELF
TRBV20-1 | SATSGDTQY